Listed here are 5 T cell receptor beta chains from one sample, sequenced in a study of shared clonotypes between healthy human individuals. TCRdb's table, derived via immunoSEQ multiplex PCR, lists solely in-frame clones and lacks some. The sample consists of roughly 570,000 clones, roughly 98% of them appearing once. The naive CD8 population came from CD45RO-negative cells selected for CCR7, without terminally differentiated effector memory CD45RA+ cells. The sample was naive CD8+ T cells sorted from blood. The receptors stem from a man aged 25 to 45 in good health.

This sequence joins TRBV7-6 and TRBJ2-2; 9 bases fit TRBD2. CDR1 and CDR2 (germline): SGHVS, FNYEAQ. The CDR3 contains 17 residues. The trim removed 5 bases at V and 2 bases at J, leaving 9 bases unmatched. The chain's CDR3 is CASSTSASGANTGELFF. The CDR3 DNA reads as TGTGCCAGCAGCACGAGTGCTAGCGGGGCCAACACCGGGGAGCTGTTTTTT.

The chain recombines TRBV28 with TRBJ1-5; possible D gene TRBD1, 5 bases. Germline CDR1 MDHEN, CDR2 SYDVKM. The CDR3 is 13 amino acids. V gave up 6 bases and J gave up 5 bases, with 11 bases separating them. The CDR3 protein is CASSLGGDQPQHF. CDR3 coding DNA: TGTGCCAGCAGCCTGGGGGGGGATCAGCCCCAGCATTTT.

The chain uses TRBV28 and TRBJ2-7; the match to TRBD1 covers 9 bases. The germline V gene has CDR1 MDHEN and CDR2 SYDVKM. Trimming removed 6 bases from V and 3 bases from J; junction bases left unmatched: 9. The CDR3 runs to 15 residues. This CDR3 is CASRGVGQGYYEQYF. The CDR3 DNA reads TGTGCCAGCAGGGGGGTGGGACAGGGATACTACGAGCAGTACTTC.

The V call is TRBV4-1, the J call TRBJ2-7; unclear D gene. The germline V gene encodes CDR1 MGHRA and CDR2 YSYEKL. The CDR3 is 14 residues long. The V gene lost 0 bases and the J gene lost 7 bases, with 13 bases spanning the gap. The CDR3 reads CASSQEGQLGEQYF. The DNA of the CDR3 is TGCGCCAGCAGCCAAGAAGGTCAATTGGGGGAGCAGTACTTC.

The V gene is TRBV5-1, the J gene TRBJ1-1, with D possibly TRBD1 on 6 matching bases. Germline V gene lookup returns CDR1 SGHRS and CDR2 YFSETQ. V lost 5 bases to trimming and J lost 4 bases, with 15 bases between them. The CDR3 consists of 14 residues. The CDR3 spells CASSPGLGGTEAFF. In DNA form, the CDR3 reads TGCGCCAGCAGTCCCGGACTAGGGGGCACTGAAGCTTTCTTT.